These 11 T cell receptor beta chains share one sample of origin, sequenced in a study of cytomegalovirus exposure and HLA in healthy donors. TCRdb's table, derived via immunoSEQ multiplex PCR, lists solely in-frame clones and lacks some. The table has about 49,000 clones, around 94% seen once. The sample consisted of PBMCs. Receptors originate from a woman younger than 30 in good health and CMV-seropositive.

The CDR3 protein is CAWRTRTSGPYEQYF. CDR3 nucleotides: TGTGCCTGGCGCACCCGGACTAGCGGACCCTACGAGCAGTACTTC. The chain joins TRBV30 to TRBJ2-7, with 10 bases matching TRBD2. V shed 5 bases, J shed 2 bases, and the junction held 9 bases outside the gene matches. Germline CDR1 GTSNPN, CDR2 SVGIG (reference sequence). The CDR3 has 15 amino acids. Looking up the rest from reference TRBV30 and TRBJ2-7 gives the full variable domain: SQTIHQWPATLVQPVGSPLSLECTVEGTSNPNLYWYRQAAGRGLQLLFYSVGIGQISSEVPQNLSASRPQDRQFILSSKKLLLSDSGFYLCAWRTRTSGPYEQYFGPGTRLTVT.

The chain carries TRBV6-4 and TRBJ2-6, with D perhaps TRBD2 (6 bases). Germline assignment: CDR1 MRHNA and CDR2 SNTAGT. The CDR3 length is 14 residues. V shed 5 bases and J shed 2 bases, with 7 bases lying between them. In nucleotides, the CDR3 is TGTGCCAGCAGTACTAGCCCTGGGGCCAACGTCCTGACTTTC. It translates to CASSTSPGANVLTF.

This clone has more than one count but fewer than ten. V usage is TRBV6-5 and J usage is TRBJ1-4, with TRBD1 matching over 7 bases. Germline assignment: CDR1 MNHEY and CDR2 SVGAGI. The CDR3 length is 12 residues. The junction had 1 base not matched to a gene; V was cut back by 4 bases and J by 8 bases. The chain's CDR3 is CASSSQGEKLFF. The DNA of the CDR3 is TGTGCCAGCAGTTCACAGGGGGAAAAACTGTTTTTT.

The rearrangement uses TRBV6-4 and TRBJ2-1, with D possibly matching TRBD2 (5 bases). The germline CDR1 and CDR2 sequences are MRHNA and SNTAGT. The CDR3 is made up of 15 amino acids. With 4 bases removed from V and 7 bases from J, the gap between germline ends came to 17 bases. CDR3 sequence: CASSASHGEGNEQFF. The DNA of the CDR3 is TGTGCCAGCAGTGCCTCCCACGGGGAAGGAAATGAGCAGTTCTTC.

CDR3: CASSEAARGLAVADTQYF. For the CDR3, the DNA is TGTGCCAGCAGTGAAGCCGCTCGTGGGCTAGCGGTCGCAGATACGCAGTATTTT. The gene calls are TRBV2 and TRBJ2-3; 7 bases are shared with TRBD2. The CDR3 is made up of 18 amino acids. Germline V gene data show CDR1 as SNHLY and CDR2 as FYNNEI. V lost 0 bases, J lost 4 bases, and 13 bases stayed unmatched.

The chain has TRBV7-8 and TRBJ1-1; unclear D gene. This CDR3 comprises 13 residues. CDR1 is SGHVS and CDR2 is FQNEAQ in the germline V gene. With 0 bases removed from V and 4 bases from J, the gap between germline ends came to 6 bases. In nucleotides, the CDR3 is TGTGCCAGCAGCTTAGCGGAGGGCACTGAAGCTTTCTTT. Translated, it gives CASSLAEGTEAFF.

The J gene is TRBJ2-7, the V gene TRBV15, with D possibly being TRBD2 (6 bases). Between the trimmed V and J ends, which lost 1 base and 2 bases, there was a span of 18 bases. The germline V gene has CDR1 LNHNV and CDR2 YYDKDF (reference sequence). This CDR3 comprises 17 residues. CDR3 sequence: CATSRAPYGGGPYEQYF. In nucleotides, the CDR3 is TGTGCCACCAGCAGAGCCCCTTACGGGGGTGGGCCCTACGAGCAGTACTTC.

This chain uses TRBV6-5 with TRBJ2-1; 7 positions agree with TRBD2. With 0 bases clipped from V and 13 bases from J, the junction kept 15 bases outside the gene matches. The V gene's germline CDR1 is MNHEY and CDR2 SVGAGI. The CDR3 consists of 16 residues. The CDR3 is CASSYSRPREGHSQFF. CDR3 DNA sequence: TGTGCCAGCAGTTACTCGAGACCGAGGGAGGGCCATTCTCAGTTCTTC.

The chain carries TRBV11-2 and TRBJ2-1; possibly TRBD2 for D (5 bases). Germline V gene sequence: CDR1 SGHAT, CDR2 FQNNGV. CDR3 size: 13 residues. The V gene lost 0 bases and the J gene lost 15 bases, with 15 bases spanning the gap. CDR3 in amino acids: CASSLDRGRTGFF. The CDR3 nucleotides are TGTGCCAGCAGCTTAGATCGGGGAAGAACCGGGTTCTTC. Drawing the rest from reference TRBV11-2 and TRBJ2-1, the complete variable domain is EAGVAQSPRYKIIEKRQSVAFWCNPISGHATLYWYQQILGQGPKLLIQFQNNGVVDDSQLPKDRFSAERLKGVDSTLKIQPAKLEDSAVYLCASSLDRGRTGFFGPGTRLTVL.

V and J are TRBV2 and TRBJ1-2; 9 bases align to TRBD1. This CDR3 has 16 amino acids. The germline CDR1 and CDR2 sequences are SNHLY and FYNNEI. J gave up 4 bases and V 5 bases, and 11 bases lay outside the gene matches. The DNA of the CDR3 is TGTGCCAGCAGTACAGCCGGGACAGGGATCCCCTATGGCTACACCTTC. This translates into CASSTAGTGIPYGYTF.

The table lists this clone with a count of one. The chain has TRBV28 and TRBJ2-3; 12 bases map to TRBD1. Trimming removed 6 bases from V and 8 bases from J; junction bases left unmatched: 9. Germline assignment: CDR1 MDHEN and CDR2 SYDVKM. This CDR3 is 15 amino acids long. The CDR3: CASRMGGTGGFTQYF. In nucleotides, the CDR3 is TGTGCCAGCAGGATGGGGGGGACAGGGGGCTTTACGCAGTATTTT.